A selection of T cell receptor beta chains follows, all from one sample in a study of beta chain features in type 1 diabetes. Sequenced by immunoSEQ multiplex PCR; TCRdb stores in-frame clones only, minus some. The data show 400,000 to 500,000 clones, roughly 14% seen once. Material for sequencing was naive CD4+ T cells from blood. These receptors were obtained from a young man in good health. The CDR3 runs from the conserved cysteine through the conserved F or W. A D gene is named only where the DNA matches it firmly. Where a row states a size, it is once, few, many or the class of an expanded clone; other rows omit it.

>few|13|TRBV7-4|-
CASIDCGPTDAFF
>few|14|TRBV9|TRBD1
CASSAGQVVTGYTF
>few|16|TRBV30|TRBD1
CARRWPGQGIGGELFF
>few|15|TRBV5-6|-
CASSLSGTIFQPQHF
>few|15|TRBV30|TRBD2
CARDGTSSNTGELFF
>few|15|TRBV4-3|-
CASSQAGAAGNTIYF
>-|15|TRBV27|TRBD1
CASSRLGQGNNGYTF
>-|16|TRBV4-3|-
CASSRIVTGGVNEQYF
>-|13|TRBV7-8|-
CASSFKDYNEQFF
>-|14|TRBV5-1|-
CASSDGYSGNTIYF
>few|12|TRBV18|TRBD1
CASSPGTGSTLF
>-|13|TRBV5-1|-
CASSRIAWDTQYF
>-|13|TRBV18|-
CASSPKGNNEQFF
>-|17|TRBV9|-
CASTQGPGGTGGETQYF
>-|12|TRBV28|-
CASSLPGYGYTF
>few|14|TRBV7-2|-
CASSLVIRADTQYF
>-|13|TRBV7-2|TRBD1
CASSPGQAYGYTF
>-|16|TRBV5-4|TRBD2
CASRSGPADEAGEQYF
>-|15|TRBV4-1|-
CASSQDHISGNTIYF
>-|15|TRBV9|TRBD2
CASSVWGTSLNEQFF
>few|13|TRBV7-2|TRBD2
CASSTGLAASLFF
>-|13|TRBV21-1|-
CASSTTGEETQYF
>few|14|TRBV5-6|-
CASSLFGGWTEAFF
>-|17|TRBV14|-
CASSPTFGSLRADTQYF
>-|18|TRBV14|-
CASSQASSDRFRGDIQYF
>few|17|TRBV5-6|-
CASSLGSLSKGNTEAFF
>few|10|TRBV7-6|-
CASSLYEQYF
>few|15|TRBV5-5|-
CASSLGQSSYNEQFF
>few|16|TRBV19|-
CASSTPGHHSGNTIYF
>few|13|TRBV6-1|-
CASRTSHTGELFF
>many|13|TRBV29-1|-
CSAGPTFTDTQYF
>few|15|TRBV7-6|TRBD2
CASSGAGTTSREQYF
>-|15|TRBV18|-
CASSPRKGLRETQYF
>-|16|TRBV18|-
CASSRPVGSRLNEQFF